This T cell receptor (beta chain) came from a study of cytomegalovirus exposure and HLA in healthy donors. Whole-study results and caveats: Reported performance of the classifier showed diagnosis of cytomegalovirus status with high specificity and sensitivity. Some TCR beta chains (roughly 150 of them) were listed as cytomegalovirus-associated.

Points on this clone: What it binds is not known.

TCRdb's copy holds only in-frame clones and misses some; the assay was immunoSEQ multiplex PCR. The sample has 200,000 to 250,000 clones; 80% to 90% are singletons. The germline gives CDR1 LNHDA, CDR2 SQIVND (reference sequence). V lost 6 bases to trimming and J lost 0 bases; unmatched junction nucleotides: 10. The length of the CDR3 is 16 residues. The sequenced sample was PBMCs. The gene calls are TRBV19 and TRBJ1-2, with 7 bases matching TRBD1. This clonotype was obtained from a woman aged 18-35 years in good health and CMV-seropositive. CDR3 region: CASSSDRAITNYGYTF. The CDR3 DNA is TGTGCCAGTAGCAGCGACAGGGCCATAACTAACTATGGCTACACCTTC.